These 23 T cell receptor beta chains came from one sample sequenced in a study of Graves' ophthalmopathy and Graves' hyperthyroidism. RNA transcripts provided the template for amplifying TCR beta CDR3 regions. Investigators did first-round RT-PCR with HTBI primers, then second-round multiplex PCR. TCRdb reprocessed the multiplex PCR reads with MiXCR, giving one entry per CDR3 protein. The table has nearly 400,000 distinct CDR3 sequences, around 17% seen once; the top ten hold around 1.6%. The sample was peripheral blood. The receptor set was obtained from a woman aged 18-29 years with Graves' ophthalmopathy.

This clonotype occurred many times. The rearrangement joins TRBV28 to TRBJ2-7; 8 bases match TRBD1. CDR1 and CDR2 (germline): MDHEN, SYDVKM. V shed 2 bases and J 4 bases; nucleotides not matched to a gene: 7. The CDR3 consists of 15 residues. The CDR3 nucleotides are TGTGCCAGCAGTTTAGCCTCGGACAGGGTATACGAGCAGTACTTC. Encoded protein: CASSLASDRVYEQYF.

This clonotype was counted ten times or more. A junction boundary mismatches the germline segment, possibly from a read error. This sequence joins TRBV12-3 or TRBV12-4 and TRBJ1-1, with no clear D. The CDR3 runs 10 residues. CDR3 bases: TGTGCCAGCAGTTTTCGTCGGGAGGAATTT. As protein: CASSFRREEF.

This clonotype was found many times. CDR3 DNA: TGTGCCAGCAGAAGAACCCGGGACACTGGGTTGAGTGGCTACACCTTC. Encoded protein: CASRRTRDTGLSGYTF. V usage is TRBV6-5 and J usage is TRBJ1-2; D perhaps matches TRBD1 (6 bases). The germline gives CDR1 MNHEY, CDR2 SVGAGI. The V end was cut by 6 bases, the J end by 7 bases, with 24 bases between. This CDR3 has 16 residues.

There are many counts of this clonotype. The V call is TRBV7-2, the J call TRBJ1-5; D gene uncertain. V gave up 1 base and J gave up 0 bases, with 7 bases separating them. Germline values: CDR1 SGHTA, CDR2 FQGNSA. This CDR3 contains 15 residues. CDR3 sequence: CASSLVGNSNQPQHF. As DNA, the CDR3 is TGTGCCAGCAGCTTAGTGGGGAATAGCAATCAGCCCCAGCATTTT.

This clonotype has at least ten counts. This chain's CDR3 is CASSQSSGSSYEQYF. Here the CDR3 DNA reads TGTGCCAGCAGCCAGTCTAGCGGTAGCTCCTACGAGCAGTACTTC. J is TRBJ2-7 and V is TRBV4-2; the match to TRBD2 covers 7 bases. The germline CDR1 and CDR2 sequences are LGHNA and YNFKEQ. V lost 3 bases to trimming and J lost 0 bases; unmatched junction nucleotides: 5. This CDR3 has 15 residues.

The chain uses TRBV24-1 and TRBJ2-5, with 14 bases aligning to TRBD2. J gave up 5 bases and V 3 bases, and 4 bases lay outside the gene matches. CDR1 KGHDR and CDR2 SFDVKD come from the germline V gene. The CDR3 length is 16 residues. CDR3 coding DNA: TGTGCCACCAGTGATGATGGACTAGCGGGAGGCGAGACCCAGTACTTC. Its protein is CATSDDGLAGGETQYF.

The sample holds many counts of this clonotype. A far larger clone is one base from this, pointing to a likely read error. The chain employs TRBV3-1 and TRBJ2-7; D ambiguous. The length of the CDR3 is 11 residues. Germline assignment: CDR1 LGHDT and CDR2 YNNKEL (reference sequence). Trimming cost V 3 bases and J 3 bases, with 3 bases left between them. CDR3: CASSHRYEQYF. CDR3 sequence (DNA): TGTGCCAGCAGCCACCGCTACGAGCAGTACTTC.

This clonotype was counted a few times. This rearrangement joins TRBV15 to TRBJ1-1; 8 bases are a match to TRBD1. V shed 3 bases and J 2 bases; nucleotides not matched to a gene: 5. CDR1 and CDR2 from the germline V gene are LNHNV and YYDKDF (reference sequence). CDR3 size: 15 residues. CDR3 residues: CATSRTGQANTEAFF. The DNA for the CDR3 is TGTGCCACCAGCAGGACGGGACAGGCAAACACTGAAGCTTTCTTT.

This clonotype was seen at least ten times. This chain connects TRBV28 to TRBJ2-7; maybe TRBD2 (5 bases). Trimming stripped 7 bases from V and 2 bases from J, with 9 bases between. Germline values: CDR1 MDHEN, CDR2 SYDVKM. The CDR3 is 12 amino acids. The CDR3 is CASNPGTYEQYF. The CDR3 DNA follows: TGTGCCAGCAATCCGGGGACCTACGAGCAGTACTTC.

The V and J genes are TRBV2 and TRBJ2-7; 11 bases are shared with TRBD1. V trimming: 11 bases; J trimming: 2 bases; junction bases outside the gene matches: 8. The germline V gene encodes CDR1 SNHLY and CDR2 FYNNEI. The CDR3 spans 14 residues. This chain's CDR3 is CAGGPGQGAYEQYF. In DNA, the CDR3 is TGTGCCGGAGGACCGGGACAGGGGGCCTACGAGCAGTACTTC.

This clonotype has ten or more counts. The chain combines TRBV19 with TRBJ2-2; 14 bases agree with TRBD2. The V gene end was trimmed by 5 bases and the J gene end by 1 base; junction bases not matched to a gene: 6. The CDR3 is made up of 18 amino acids. Looked up from germline, CDR1 is LNHDA and CDR2 is SQIVND (reference sequence). The CDR3 sequence is CASSLGTSGGRNTGELFF. CDR3 in DNA: TGTGCCAGTAGTCTCGGGACTAGCGGGGGCCGGAACACCGGGGAGCTGTTTTTT.

This clonotype came up many times. V and J are TRBV20-1 and TRBJ2-7; 12 nucleotides align to TRBD2. The trim removed 5 bases at V and 2 bases at J, leaving 4 bases unmatched. The length of the CDR3 is 14 residues. CDR1 and CDR2 from the germline V gene are DFQATT and SNEGSKA (reference sequence). The CDR3 region has the DNA TGCAGTGCTGTGACTAGCGGGGGTGCCTACGAGCAGTACTTC. Encoded protein: CSAVTSGGAYEQYF.

In this sample, this clonotype turned up many times. The gene calls are TRBV7-2 and TRBJ1-2; D unresolved. Germline V gene sequence: CDR1 SGHTA, CDR2 FQGNSA. V was trimmed by 3 bases and J by 1 base, leaving 12 bases between them. There are 15 residues in the CDR3. CDR3 DNA sequence: TGTGCCAGCAGCTTTTTAGGCGTCGTTAACTATGGCTACACCTTC. Protein: CASSFLGVVNYGYTF.

This clonotype came up many times. The V call is TRBV4-2, the J call TRBJ2-7; 12 nucleotides match TRBD2. Per the germline V gene, CDR1 is LGHNA and CDR2 is YNFKEQ. The CDR3 spans 16 residues. V gave up 4 bases and J gave up 2 bases; unmatched junction bases: 6. The CDR3 is CASSPQLAGGPYEQYF. CDR3 DNA sequence: TGTGCCAGCAGCCCCCAACTAGCGGGGGGACCCTACGAGCAGTACTTC.

This clonotype was seen once. The rearrangement uses TRBV6-2 or TRBV6-3 and TRBJ1-2; a possible D gene is TRBD1 (6 bases). The CDR3 length is 13 residues. Per the germline V gene, CDR1 is MNHEY and CDR2 is SVGEGT. The germline V and J ends were trimmed by 7 bases and 7 bases, with 16 bases remaining between them. CDR3 in DNA: TGTGCCAGCACCAAGGGGGGGCGGTCTGGCTACACCTTC. Protein: CASTKGGRSGYTF.

The sample holds many counts of this clonotype. The rearrangement uses TRBV19 and TRBJ2-7, with TRBD1 identical over 7 bases. The CDR3 has 15 amino acids. CDR1 is LNHDA and CDR2 is SQIVND in the germline V gene (reference sequence). Trimming removed 1 base from V and 1 base from J; junction bases left unmatched: 4. CDR3 sequence: CASSIVGGASYEQYF. The CDR3 DNA is TGTGCCAGTAGTATAGTAGGGGGCGCATCCTACGAGCAGTACTTC.

This clonotype was recorded many times. This sequence joins TRBV5-1 and TRBJ2-5; 8 nucleotides align to TRBD1. The CDR3 is made up of 14 amino acids. The germline CDR1 and CDR2 sequences are SGHRS and YFSETQ. Trimming cost V 0 bases and J 4 bases; bases outside gene matches: 2. In DNA, the CDR3 is TGCGCCAGCAGCTTGGGGACAGGGATAGAGACCCAGTACTTC. As protein: CASSLGTGIETQYF.

The chain links TRBV9 to TRBJ1-1; D is perhaps TRBD1 (5 bases). Trimming pared 1 base from V and 1 base from J, leaving 8 bases between. The CDR3 sequence is 14 residues long. Germline V gene lookup returns CDR1 SGDLS and CDR2 YYNGEE. CDR3 sequence (DNA): TGTGCCAGCAGCGTAAAGGGGAAGAACACTGAAGCTTTCTTT. Translation: CASSVKGKNTEAFF. Full variable domain (missing parts from reference TRBV9 and TRBJ1-1): DSGVTQTPKHLITATGQRVTLRCSPRSGDLSVYWYQQSLDQGLQFLIQYYNGEERAKGNILERFSAQQFPDLHSELNLSSLELGDSALYFCASSVKGKNTEAFFGQGTRLTVV.

This clonotype was recorded at least ten times. The rearrangement uses TRBV29-1 and TRBJ2-2, with 7 nucleotides matching TRBD2. The CDR3 loop spans 14 amino acids. J lost 2 bases, V lost 7 bases, and 7 bases had no gene match. From germline, CDR1 is SQVTM and CDR2 ANQGSEA. CDR3 region: CSGRLGLNTGELFF. As DNA, the CDR3 is TGCAGCGGACGACTGGGACTAAACACCGGGGAGCTGTTTTTT.

This clonotype was counted ten times or more. This chain connects TRBV7-3 to TRBJ2-7, with a weak D call TRBD2 (6 bases). Trimming took off 4 bases at V and 7 bases at J, with 14 bases between the two ends. Germline V gene data show CDR1 as SGHTA and CDR2 as FQGTGA. CDR3 length equals 13 residues. CDR3 sequence: CASSSALAGEQYF. The CDR3 DNA follows: TGTGCCAGCAGCTCGGCGCTGGCGGGAGAGCAGTACTTC.

The chain uses TRBV20-1 and TRBJ1-6; D remains unclear. With 1 base removed from V and 10 bases from J, the gap between germline ends came to 11 bases. CDR1 and CDR2 (germline): DFQATT, SNEGSKA (reference sequence). CDR3 length: 13 residues. CDR3 residues: CSARGGLGSPLHF. The CDR3 DNA is TGCAGTGCTAGAGGAGGGTTAGGCTCACCCCTCCACTTT.

This rearrangement joins TRBV12-3 or TRBV12-4 to TRBJ1-5; D unresolved. The CDR3 is 14 amino acids. Trimming stripped 3 bases from V and 2 bases from J, with 8 bases between. The CDR3 loop is CASSFDIGNQPQHF. CDR3 bases: TGTGCCAGCAGTTTTGACATTGGCAATCAGCCCCAGCATTTT.

The sample holds many counts of this clonotype. This chain links TRBV7-2 with TRBJ2-4; D uncertain. Germline-derived CDR1 and CDR2 are SGHTA and FQGNSA. V lost 5 bases, J lost 6 bases, and 17 bases lay in between. The CDR3 length is 15 residues. The CDR3 DNA reads as TGTGCCAGCAGCGCTGAGGTTTATAAGAGAAACATTCAGTACTTC. It encodes CASSAEVYKRNIQYF.